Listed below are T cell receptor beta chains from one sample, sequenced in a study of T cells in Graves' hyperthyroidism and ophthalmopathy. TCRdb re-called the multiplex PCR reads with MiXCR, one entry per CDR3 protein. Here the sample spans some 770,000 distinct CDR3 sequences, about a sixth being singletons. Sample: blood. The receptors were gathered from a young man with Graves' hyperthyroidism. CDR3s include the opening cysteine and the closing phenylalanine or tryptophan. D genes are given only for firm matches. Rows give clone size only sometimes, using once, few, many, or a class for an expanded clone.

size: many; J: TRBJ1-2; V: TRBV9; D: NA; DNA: TGTGCCAGCAGCGTAGCCCCAAGGAGCTATGGCTACACCTTC; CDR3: CASSVAPRSYGYTF
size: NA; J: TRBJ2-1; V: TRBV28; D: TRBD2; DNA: TGTGCCGGCAGTTTACTCGGGACTAGCGGATACAATGAGCAGTTCTTC; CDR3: CAGSLLGTSGYNEQFF
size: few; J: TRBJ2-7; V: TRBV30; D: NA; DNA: TGTGCCTGGAGTAATCGGGGGTTCAGAGTTCGCTACGAGCAGTACTTC; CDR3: CAWSNRGFRVRYEQYF
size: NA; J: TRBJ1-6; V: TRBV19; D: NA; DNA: TGTGCCAGTAGTAGGGGGTACGGGTTCAATAATTCACCCCTCCACTTT; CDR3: CASSRGYGFNNSPLHF
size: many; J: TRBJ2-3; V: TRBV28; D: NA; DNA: TGTGCCAGCAGGGGCAACTCGGGGACGCAGTATTTT; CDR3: CASRGNSGTQYF
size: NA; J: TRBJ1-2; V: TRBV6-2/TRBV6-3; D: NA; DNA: TGTGCCAGCAGTTACAGCAGGGGAGAGGGGGGCTACACCTTC; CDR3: CASSYSRGEGGYTF
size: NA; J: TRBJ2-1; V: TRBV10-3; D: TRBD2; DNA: TGTGCCATAGCGGGAGTAGCCTACAATGAGCAGTTCTTC; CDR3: CAIAGVAYNEQFF
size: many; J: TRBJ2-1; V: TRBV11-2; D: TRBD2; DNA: TGTGCCAGCAGCCAAATCGGGGGACTAGCCCACTCCTACAATGAGCAGTTCTTC; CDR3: CASSQIGGLAHSYNEQFF
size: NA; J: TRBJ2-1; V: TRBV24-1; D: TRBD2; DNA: TGTGCCACCAGTGATTCGGGGGGGGGGACTAGGAGGAATGAGCAGTTCTTC; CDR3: CATSDSGGGTRRNEQFF
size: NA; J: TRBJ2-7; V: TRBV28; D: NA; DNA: TGTGCCAGCATTACCTTAGGAGGGACAACCTCCTACGAGCAGTACTTC; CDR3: CASITLGGTTSYEQYF
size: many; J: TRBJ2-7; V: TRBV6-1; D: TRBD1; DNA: TGTGCCAGCAGTCTTACCGGGACAGGGGTGGACGAGCAGTACTTC; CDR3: CASSLTGTGVDEQYF
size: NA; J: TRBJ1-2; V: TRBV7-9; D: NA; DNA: TGTGCCAGCAGCTTAGGCCTTAGGGGCTACACCTTC; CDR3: CASSLGLRGYTF
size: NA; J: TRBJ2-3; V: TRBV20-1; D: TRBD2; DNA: TGCAGTGCTAGAGATTATAGCGGGAGTAGGGCAGATACGCAGTATTTT; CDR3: CSARDYSGSRADTQYF
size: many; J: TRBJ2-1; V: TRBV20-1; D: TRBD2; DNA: TGCAGTGCTAGAGTGCCACCCCAACTGGACGGGAGGTCCTACAATGAGCAGTTCTTC; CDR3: CSARVPPQLDGRSYNEQFF
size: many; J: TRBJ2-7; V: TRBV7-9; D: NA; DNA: TGTGCCAGCAGCTTACTAAGTATCACCTACGAGCAGTACTTC; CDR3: CASSLLSITYEQYF
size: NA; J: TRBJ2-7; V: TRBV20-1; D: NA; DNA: TGCAGCGCGATCGGGGGCGGGAGATACGAGCAGTACTTC; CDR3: CSAIGGGRYEQYF
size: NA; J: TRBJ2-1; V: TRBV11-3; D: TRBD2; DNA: TGTGCCAGCAGCTTAAGGGCCCGAACTAGCGGGATGGATGAGCAGTTCTTC; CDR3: CASSLRARTSGMDEQFF
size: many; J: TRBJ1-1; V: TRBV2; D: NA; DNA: TGTGCCAGCAGTGGGGACCGGGCTACAACTGAAGCTTTCTTT; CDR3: CASSGDRATTEAFF
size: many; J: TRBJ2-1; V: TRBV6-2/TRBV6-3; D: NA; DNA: TGTGCCAGCAGTTCCAGCGTGACCCCCCCTGAGCAGTTCTTC; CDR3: CASSSSVTPPEQFF
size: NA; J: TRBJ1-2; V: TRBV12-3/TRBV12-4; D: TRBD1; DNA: TGTGCCAGCAGGGCCCGGGACAGGGGAAGGTATGGCTACACCTTC; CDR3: CASRARDRGRYGYTF
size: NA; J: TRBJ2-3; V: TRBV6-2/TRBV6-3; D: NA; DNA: TGTGCCAGCAGTTACTTCCGGGTCGATACGCAGTATTTT; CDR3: CASSYFRVDTQYF
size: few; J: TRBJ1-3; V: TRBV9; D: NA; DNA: TGTGCCAGCAGCGTTTCGGGACTTTCCTCTGGAAACACCATATATTTT; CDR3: CASSVSGLSSGNTIYF
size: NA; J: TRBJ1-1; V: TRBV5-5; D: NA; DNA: TGTGCCAGCAGGAAGGGTTGGGGCACTGAAGCTTTCTTT; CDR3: CASRKGWGTEAFF
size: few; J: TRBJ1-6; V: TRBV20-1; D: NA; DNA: TGCAGTGCTAGAGACCAGAATAATTCACCCCTCCACTTT; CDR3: CSARDQNNSPLHF
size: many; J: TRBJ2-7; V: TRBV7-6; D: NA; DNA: TGTGCCAGCAGCTTTGGGCCGAGTGAGGACGAGCAGTACTTC; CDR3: CASSFGPSEDEQYF
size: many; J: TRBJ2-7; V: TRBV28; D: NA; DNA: TGTGCCAGCAGCCTCCAGGGGGGCCCCTACGAGCAGTACTTC; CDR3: CASSLQGGPYEQYF
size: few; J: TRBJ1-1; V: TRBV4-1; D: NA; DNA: TGCGCCAGCAGCCAAGATAACCGCAGGGTGAACACTGAAGCTTTCTTT; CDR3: CASSQDNRRVNTEAFF
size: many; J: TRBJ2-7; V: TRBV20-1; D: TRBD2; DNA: TGCAGTGCTAGTCTTACTAGCGGGGGCTACGAGCAGTACTTC; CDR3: CSASLTSGGYEQYF
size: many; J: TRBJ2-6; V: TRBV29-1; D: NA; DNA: TGCAGCGTTGTGGGCTCTGGGGCCAACGTCCTGACTTTC; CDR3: CSVVGSGANVLTF
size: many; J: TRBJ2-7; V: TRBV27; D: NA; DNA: TGTGCCAGCAGCATTGGGGGCAGGGCCGCCTACGAGCAGTACTTC; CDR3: CASSIGGRAAYEQYF
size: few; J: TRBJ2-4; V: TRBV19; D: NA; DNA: TGTGCCAGTAAGGGCGGAATAGCCAAAAACATTCAGTACTTC; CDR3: CASKGGIAKNIQYF
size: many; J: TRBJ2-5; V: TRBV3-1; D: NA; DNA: TGTGCCAGCAGCCAAAGATGGGAAGAGACCCAGTACTTC; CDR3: CASSQRWEETQYF
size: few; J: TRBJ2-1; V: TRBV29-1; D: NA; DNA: TGCAGCGTTTACCACTATATCGGGAATGAGCAGTTCTTC; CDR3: CSVYHYIGNEQFF
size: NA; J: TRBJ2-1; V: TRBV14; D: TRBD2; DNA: TGTGCCAGCAGCCTAGAGCGGGAGGGCCGCAATGAGCAGTTCTTC; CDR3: CASSLEREGRNEQFF
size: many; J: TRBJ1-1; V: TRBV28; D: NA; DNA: TGTGCCAGCCTCGTTCTTGGGGGCACTGAAGCTTTCTTT; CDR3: CASLVLGGTEAFF
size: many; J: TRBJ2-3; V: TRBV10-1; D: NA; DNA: TGCGCCAGCAGTGAGGGTAGCCCTAGCACAGATACGCAGTATTTT; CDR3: CASSEGSPSTDTQYF